The 21 T cell receptor beta chains below were found in one sample sequenced in a study of breast tumors, draining lymph nodes, adjacent tissues. Breast cancer patients provided tissue from their axillary draining lymph nodes. TCRdb re-called the multiplex PCR reads through MiXCR, storing one row per CDR3 protein. The repertoire holds approximately 130,000 distinct CDR3 sequences, with 21% as singletons. Sequenced material: axillary lymph node tissue. All receptors derive from a female donor with breast cancer. Some clones in this sample may be carry-over from other donors' samples.

This clonotype was recorded many times. The CDR3 DNA is TGTGCCAGCAGTTTAGGGACTAGCGGGAGGGCGCAGTATTTT. Protein sequence: CASSLGTSGRAQYF. The chain has TRBV12-3 or TRBV12-4 and TRBJ2-3; TRBD2 aligns across 15 bases. V shed 1 base, J shed 10 bases, and the junction held 0 bases outside the gene matches. The CDR3 loop spans 14 amino acids.

This clonotype was found many times. This chain uses TRBV2 with TRBJ2-3, with D possibly TRBD2 on 6 matching bases. The length of the CDR3 is 15 residues. From germline, CDR1 is SNHLY and CDR2 FYNNEI. V was shortened by 7 bases and J by 1 base, with 15 bases between the two germline ends. The CDR3 loop is CASTEGSRGTDTQYF. The CDR3 DNA follows: TGTGCCAGCACGGAGGGTTCAAGGGGCACAGATACGCAGTATTTT.

The chain combines TRBV3-1 with TRBJ1-5, with TRBD1 identical over 10 bases. The trim removed 4 bases at V and 4 bases at J, leaving 4 bases unmatched. This CDR3 comprises 15 residues. Germline assignment: CDR1 LGHDT and CDR2 YNNKEL (reference sequence). CDR3 in amino acids: CASSRWTGGNQPQHF. CDR3 in DNA: TGTGCCAGCAGCCGGTGGACAGGGGGTAATCAGCCCCAGCATTTT.

This clonotype was recorded many times. Here the CDR3 DNA reads TGTGCTAGTCAGTCCGGGACAGGAGGAGAGACCCAGTACTTC. This translates into CASQSGTGGETQYF. The chain carries TRBV12-5 and TRBJ2-5, with TRBD1 matching over 8 bases. The junction had 9 bases not matched to a gene; V was cut back by 8 bases and J by 4 bases. From germline, CDR1 is LGHNT and CDR2 FRNRAP. The CDR3 consists of 14 residues.

As to this clonotype: A much larger clone differs by one base, so this may be a read error. V and J are TRBV7-2 and TRBJ2-1; no clear D gene. This CDR3 comprises 16 residues. CDR1 and CDR2 from the germline V gene are SGHTA and FQGNSA. CDR3 sequence: CASSLEVPRLTNERFF. CDR3 DNA sequence: TGTGCCAGCAGCTTAGAGGTCCCGCGACTTACTAATGAGCGGTTCTTC. The full variable domain, completed using reference TRBV7-2 and TRBJ2-1, is GAGVSQSPSNKVTEKGKDVELRCDPISGHTALYWYRQSLGQGLEFLIYFQGNSAPDKSGLPSDRFSAERTGGSVSTLTIQRTQQEDSAVYLCASSLEVPRLTNERFFGPGTRLTVL.

This clonotype came up many times. The chain combines TRBV27 with TRBJ2-7; 10 nucleotides match TRBD2. Germline-derived CDR1 and CDR2 are MNHEY and SMNVEV (reference sequence). The CDR3 length is 16 residues. After removal of 6 bases from V and 2 bases from J, the junction contained 10 bases not matched to a gene. CDR3 protein: CASSPAALAGAYEQYF. The CDR3 DNA is TGTGCCAGCAGCCCCGCCGCCCTAGCGGGAGCCTACGAGCAGTACTTC.

In this sample, this clonotype turned up many times. The chain links TRBV10-1 to TRBJ2-5; D possibly matches TRBD1 or TRBD2 (5 bases each). The V gene's germline CDR1 is WNHNN and CDR2 SYGVQD (reference sequence). The ends were cut back, 7 bases at V and 2 bases at J, with 14 bases in the middle. The CDR3 sequence is 14 residues long. The CDR3 reads CASTPGRRQETQYF. The CDR3 nucleotides are TGCGCCAGCACTCCGGGACGGCGACAAGAGACCCAGTACTTC.

There are a few counts of this clonotype. The genes are TRBV28 and TRBJ2-5; TRBD1 matches at 8 bases. Trimming cost V 4 bases and J 4 bases; bases outside gene matches: 8. The CDR3 length is 15 residues. Germline values: CDR1 MDHEN, CDR2 SYDVKM. CDR3 DNA sequence: TGTGCCAGCAGTTCCCCCGGGACAGGATTAGAGACCCAGTACTTC. Protein product: CASSSPGTGLETQYF.

A word on this clonotype: A much larger clone differs by one base, so this may be a read error. CDR3 sequence (DNA): TGTGCCAGCGGTGACTCGCACTTGGCTAATTATGGCTACACCTTC. This codes for CASGDSHLANYGYTF. The chain employs TRBV6-4 and TRBJ1-2; no reliable D call. CDR3 length: 15 residues. Germline lookup yields CDR1 MRHNA and CDR2 SNTAGT.

This clonotype was recorded many times. The chain uses TRBV10-1 and TRBJ2-7; 10 bases match TRBD1. The germline gives CDR1 WNHNN, CDR2 SYGVQD (reference sequence). Trimming cost V 4 bases and J 2 bases; bases outside gene matches: 5. The CDR3 spans 15 residues. The CDR3 here is CASSVGGTGAYEQYF. The CDR3 DNA is TGCGCCAGCAGTGTCGGGGGGACAGGGGCCTACGAGCAGTACTTC.

This chain connects TRBV10-1 to TRBJ2-6; D unresolved. The length of the CDR3 is 15 residues. CDR1 WNHNN and CDR2 SYGVQD come from the germline V gene (reference sequence). The V end lost 10 bases, the J end lost 4 bases, and 17 bases lay between the germline ends. CDR3 nucleotides: TGCGCCACCTGGCAGGCCGAGCCCGGGGCCAACGTCCTGACTTTC. This sequence encodes CATWQAEPGANVLTF.

This clonotype came up many times. CDR3 sequence: CAISETKTGIAGNTIYF. In DNA, the CDR3 is TGTGCCATCAGTGAGACAAAAACAGGGATCGCTGGAAACACCATATATTTT. The chain is built from TRBV10-3 and TRBJ1-3, with D tentatively TRBD1 (6 bases). From germline, CDR1 is ENHRY and CDR2 SYGVKD. V lost 2 bases and J lost 2, with 16 bases in between. The CDR3 extends over 17 amino acids.

This clonotype was counted a few times. The V and J genes are TRBV12-3 or TRBV12-4 and TRBJ2-2; no clear D gene. The CDR3 loop spans 13 amino acids. Trimming cost V 6 bases and J 8 bases, with 13 bases left between them. The CDR3 loop reads CASSLLSSGELFF. The CDR3 DNA reads TGTGCCAGCAGCTTACTATCTTCGGGGGAGCTGTTTTTT.

The sample holds many counts of this clonotype. This sequence joins TRBV19 and TRBJ2-1; possible D gene TRBD2, 6 bases. This CDR3 is built from 14 residues. Trimming took 4 bases from V and 5 from J, leaving 12 bases between them. Germline V lookup: CDR1 LNHDA, CDR2 SQIVND (reference sequence). The CDR3 DNA is TGTGCCAGTAGTAGGGGCGGGGTTCACAATGAGCAGTTCTTC. Translated, it gives CASSRGGVHNEQFF.

This clonotype was observed at least ten times. This rearrangement joins TRBV12-3 or TRBV12-4 to TRBJ1-5; D may be TRBD1 (5 bases). The CDR3 is 13 residues long. V dropped 1 base and J dropped 4 bases, with 5 bases sitting between them. CDR3 in amino acids: CASSLGTNQPQHF. In DNA form, the CDR3 reads TGTGCCAGCAGTTTAGGGACAAATCAGCCCCAGCATTTT.

This clonotype was detected ten times or more. The chain uses TRBV4-1 and TRBJ1-5; TRBD1 matches 9 bases. The J segment lost 7 bases and the V segment lost 1 base, leaving 5 bases of the junction unmatched. Germline CDR1 reads MGHRA; CDR2 reads YSYEKL. The CDR3 has 15 amino acids. CDR3 protein: CASSQVGTGMQPQHF. The CDR3 DNA sequence: TGCGCCAGCAGCCAAGTCGGGACAGGGATGCAGCCCCAGCATTTT.

In this sample, this clonotype turned up many times. The chain recombines TRBV20-1 with TRBJ2-3; 7 bases map to TRBD2. Germline CDR1 DFQATT, CDR2 SNEGSKA (reference sequence). With 3 bases clipped from V and 1 base from J, the junction kept 7 bases outside the gene matches. The CDR3 has 15 amino acids. DNA of the CDR3: TGCAGTGCTAGCGGGGACTACCTGGGCACAGATACGCAGTATTTT. Protein sequence: CSASGDYLGTDTQYF.

This clonotype was detected many times. The V call is TRBV29-1, the J call TRBJ2-7, with TRBD1 matching 10 bases. The CDR3 is made up of 16 amino acids. Unmatched junction bases numbered 8, after V lost 3 bases and J lost 0 bases. CDR1 SQVTM and CDR2 ANQGSEA come from the germline V gene. The CDR3 DNA reads TGCAGCGTTGAGACCCCGGGACAGGGGAGCTCCTACGAGCAGTACTTC. This codes for CSVETPGQGSSYEQYF.

This clonotype was found many times. The rearrangement links TRBV7-9 to TRBJ2-2; D not certain. CDR1 and CDR2 from the germline V gene are SEHNR and FQNEAQ (reference sequence). V gave up 2 bases and J gave up 1 base, with 5 bases separating them. The CDR3 spans 14 residues. The CDR3 sequence: CASSLRQNTGELFF. CDR3 nucleotide sequence: TGTGCCAGCAGCTTAAGGCAGAACACCGGGGAGCTGTTTTTT.

This clonotype was detected ten times or more. V gene TRBV6-6 combines with J gene TRBJ2-7, with TRBD1 matching over 7 bases. Trimming cost V 3 bases and J 10 bases; bases outside gene matches: 3. The CDR3 length is 11 residues. Germline assignment: CDR1 MNHNY and CDR2 SVGAGI (reference sequence). The CDR3 spells CASSYRDRQYF. The CDR3 nucleotides are TGTGCCAGCAGTTATAGGGACAGACAGTACTTC.

With respect to this clonotype: A much larger clone differs by one base, so this may be a read error. The gene calls are TRBV3-1 and TRBJ1-2; no firm D call. CDR3 length: 14 amino acids. CDR1 and CDR2 (germline): LGHDT, YNNKEL (reference sequence). In nucleotides, the CDR3 is TGTGCCAGCAGCCAAGGATGGCAGTCCTATGGCTACGCCTTC. It translates to CASSQGWQSYGYAF.